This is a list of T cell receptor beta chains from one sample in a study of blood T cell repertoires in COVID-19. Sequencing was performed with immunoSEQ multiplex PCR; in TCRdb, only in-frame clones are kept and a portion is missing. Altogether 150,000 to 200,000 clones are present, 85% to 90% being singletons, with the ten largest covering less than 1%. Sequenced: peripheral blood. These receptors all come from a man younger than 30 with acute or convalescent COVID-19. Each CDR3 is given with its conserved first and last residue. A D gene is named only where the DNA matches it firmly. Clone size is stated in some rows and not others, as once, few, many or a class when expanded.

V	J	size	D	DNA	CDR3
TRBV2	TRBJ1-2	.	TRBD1	TGTGCCAGCAGTCGGACAGGGGAATATGGCTACACCTTC	CASSRTGEYGYTF
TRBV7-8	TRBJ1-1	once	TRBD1	TGTGCCAGCAGCTACACTGACAGGGCGAACACTGAAGCTTTCTTT	CASSYTDRANTEAFF
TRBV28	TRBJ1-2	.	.	TGTGCCAGCAGTTTCTCGGGCGGGAACTATGGCTACACCTTC	CASSFSGGNYGYTF
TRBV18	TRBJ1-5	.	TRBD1	TGTGCCAGCTCACCGAACAGGGGAGACAATCAGCCCCAGCATTTT	CASSPNRGDNQPQHF
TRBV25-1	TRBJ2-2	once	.	TGTGCCAGCAGTGCGCGGGGACTTTTCACCGGGGAGCTGTTTTTT	CASSARGLFTGELFF
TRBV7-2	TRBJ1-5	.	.	TGTGCCAGCAGCTTAGGAGGGGGAAGTCAGCCCCAGCATTTT	CASSLGGGSQPQHF
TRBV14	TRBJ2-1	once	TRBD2	TGTGCCAGCAGCCAGGGCGGGGGACCATACAATGAGCAGTTCTTC	CASSQGGGPYNEQFF
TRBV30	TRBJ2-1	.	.	TGTGCCTGGCACCGAGATTACAATGAGCAGTTCTTC	CAWHRDYNEQFF
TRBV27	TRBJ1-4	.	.	TGTGCCAGCAGTTTACAGTATAATGAAAAACTGTTTTTT	CASSLQYNEKLFF
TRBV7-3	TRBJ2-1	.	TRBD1	TGTGCCAGCAGCCGGGGACAGGGGCACAATGAGCAGTTCTTC	CASSRGQGHNEQFF
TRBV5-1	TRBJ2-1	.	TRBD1	TGCGCCAGCAGCCCGGGACAGAGCTCCTACAATGAGCAGTTCTTC	CASSPGQSSYNEQFF
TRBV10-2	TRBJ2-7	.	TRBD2	TGCGCCAGCCTAGGACTAGCGGGGGCCGAGCAGTACTTC	CASLGLAGAEQYF
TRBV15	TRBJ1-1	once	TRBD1	TGTGCCACCAGCAGAGATCGGGGCAGGGGGCTCACTGAAGCTTTCTTT	CATSRDRGRGLTEAFF
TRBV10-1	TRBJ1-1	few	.	TGCGCCAGCAGTGAGTTAGGGGCGACTGAAGCTTTCTTT	CASSELGATEAFF
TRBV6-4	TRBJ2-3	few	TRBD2	TGTGCCAGCAGTGCAGCGGGGGGCAGCACAGATACGCAGTATTTT	CASSAAGGSTDTQYF
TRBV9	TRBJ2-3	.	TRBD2	TGTGCCAGCAGCGTAGGGGTAGCGGGGCCCACAGATACGCAGTATTTT	CASSVGVAGPTDTQYF
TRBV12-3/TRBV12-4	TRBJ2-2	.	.	TGTGCCAGCAGTTTTACTCACACCGGGGAGCTGTTTTTT	CASSFTHTGELFF
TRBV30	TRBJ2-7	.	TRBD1	TGTGCCTGGAGTGTTGGGGACAGCATCTCCTACGAGCAGTACTTC	CAWSVGDSISYEQYF
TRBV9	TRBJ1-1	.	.	TGTGCCAGCAGCGTAGAGGGGGTAGGGGGTGAAGCTTTCTTT	CASSVEGVGGEAFF
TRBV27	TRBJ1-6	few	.	TGTGCCAGCAGTTTATCGTGGGAGGGTAGCTCACCCCTCCACTTT	CASSLSWEGSSPLHF
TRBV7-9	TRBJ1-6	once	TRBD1	TGTGCCAGCAGCTACCAGGTCCGACAGGGTCATTCACCCCTCCACTTT	CASSYQVRQGHSPLHF
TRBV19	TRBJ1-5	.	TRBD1	TGTGCCAGTCTCGACAGGGGCAATCAGCCCCAGCATTTT	CASLDRGNQPQHF
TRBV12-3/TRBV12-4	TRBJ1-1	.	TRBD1	TGTGCCAGCAGCCAGGGGGGTAGTGAAGCTTTCTTT	CASSQGGSEAFF
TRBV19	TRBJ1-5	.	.	TGTGCCAGTAAGGAGGGGAGTCAGCCCCAGCATTTT	CASKEGSQPQHF
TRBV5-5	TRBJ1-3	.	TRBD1	TGTGCCAGCAGCTTGCTTGGGGCAGGGGGCCCTCGCTCTGGAAACACCATATATTTT	CASSLLGAGGPRSGNTIYF
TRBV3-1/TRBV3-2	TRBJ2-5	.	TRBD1	TGTGCCAGCAGCCAGGGACAGGTCCAAGAGACCCAGTACTTC	CASSQGQVQETQYF
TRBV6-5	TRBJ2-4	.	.	TGTGCCACCGCAGGGTTAGCCAAAAACATTCAGTACTTC	CATAGLAKNIQYF
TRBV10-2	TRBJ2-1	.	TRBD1	TGCGCCAGCAGTGGAAGGACAGGGGAAGACAATGAGCAGTTCTTC	CASSGRTGEDNEQFF
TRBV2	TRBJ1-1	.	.	TGTGCCAGCCGGGAGTGGGCGACGAACACTGAAGCTTTCTTT	CASREWATNTEAFF
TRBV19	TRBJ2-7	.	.	TGTGCCAGTAGTATCTTGGGGACAAGGGTGGGGCGGTACTTC	CASSILGTRVGRYF
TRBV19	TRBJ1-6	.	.	TGTGCCAGTAGTATAGGAGTGGGCTTAAGTTCACCCCTCCACTTT	CASSIGVGLSSPLHF
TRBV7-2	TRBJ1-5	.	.	TGTGCCAGCAGCTTAGGGGGAACAGGGTTACAGCCCCAGCATTTT	CASSLGGTGLQPQHF
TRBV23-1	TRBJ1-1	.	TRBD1	TGCGCCAGCACCGCGCCCCGGGACAGGCCGGGGTCGGTCACTGAAGCTTTCTTT	CASTAPRDRPGSVTEAFF
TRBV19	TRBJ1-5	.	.	TGTGCCAGTAGTACCGGGGGGAGCAATCAGCCCCAGCATTTT	CASSTGGSNQPQHF
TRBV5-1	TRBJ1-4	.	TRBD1	TGCGCCAGCAGCTTGGAGGGGGCGCGTAATGAAAAACTGTTTTTT	CASSLEGARNEKLFF
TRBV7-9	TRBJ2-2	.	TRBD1	TGTGCCAGCAGCTTACCGGAAGGACAGGGCCCCGGGGAGCTGTTTTTT	CASSLPEGQGPGELFF
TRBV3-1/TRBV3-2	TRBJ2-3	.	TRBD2	TGTGCCAGCAGCCAAGCTCCACCGACTAGCGGGATTACGCAGTATTTT	CASSQAPPTSGITQYF
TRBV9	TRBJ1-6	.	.	TGTGCCAGCAGCGTAGAGTCTACTCCCTATAATTCACCCCTCCACTTT	CASSVESTPYNSPLHF
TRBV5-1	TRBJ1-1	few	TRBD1	TGCGCCAGCAGCTTGTTTGATCTCAGGGGGCCTACTGAAGCTTTCTTT	CASSLFDLRGPTEAFF
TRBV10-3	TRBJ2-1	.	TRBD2	TGTGCCATCAGTGACCCGGGACTAACAGGCTTTGGGTTCTTC	CAISDPGLTGFGFF
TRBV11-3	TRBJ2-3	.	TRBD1	TGTGCCAGCAGCTCCCGGACAGGGGCAACAGATACGCAGTATTTT	CASSSRTGATDTQYF
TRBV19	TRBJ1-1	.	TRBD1	TGTGCCAGTAGAGCCGGGGACAGGGGGGTGAACACTGAAGCTTTCTTT	CASRAGDRGVNTEAFF
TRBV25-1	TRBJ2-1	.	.	TGTGCCAGCAGTGAAACGGATGCAGGGTGGGACAATGAGCAGTTCTTC	CASSETDAGWDNEQFF
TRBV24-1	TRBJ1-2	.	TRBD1	TGTGCCACCAGTGATTCGACAGGGAGGTTTGGCTACACCTTC	CATSDSTGRFGYTF
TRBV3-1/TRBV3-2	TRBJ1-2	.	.	TGTGCCAGCAGCCCCGACAATAACTATGGCTACACCTTC	CASSPDNNYGYTF
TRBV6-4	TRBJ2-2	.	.	TGTGCCAGCCGGCCGGGTCCGAACACCGGGGAGCTGTTTTTT	CASRPGPNTGELFF
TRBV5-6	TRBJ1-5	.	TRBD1	TGTGCCAGCAGCTTCTGGCCTACAGGGGGTGGACAGCCCCAGCATTTT	CASSFWPTGGGQPQHF
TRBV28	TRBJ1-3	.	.	TGTGCCAGCAACCCGGGAGGGCCTGGAAACACCATATATTTT	CASNPGGPGNTIYF
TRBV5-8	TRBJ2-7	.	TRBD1	TGTGCCAGCAGCTTCGGGACAGGACTTTACGAGCAGTACTTC	CASSFGTGLYEQYF
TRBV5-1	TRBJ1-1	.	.	TGCGCCAGCAGCTTGTTATCCGGGGGACGGCGGGTGAACACTGAAGCTTTCTTT	CASSLLSGGRRVNTEAFF
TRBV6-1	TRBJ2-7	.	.	TGTGCCAGCAGTGAACTAACAGGCAAAGACTACGAGCAGTACTTC	CASSELTGKDYEQYF
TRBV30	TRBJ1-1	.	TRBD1	TGTGCCTGCCTGACAGGGGTTAAACCTGAAGCTTTCTTT	CACLTGVKPEAFF
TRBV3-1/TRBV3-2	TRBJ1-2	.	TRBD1	TGTGCCAGCAGCCCCAGACAGGGGGCGAACTATGGCTACACCTTC	CASSPRQGANYGYTF
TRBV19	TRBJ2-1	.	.	TGTGCCAGTAGTATAGGAGGCGGACAGAGCTCCTACAATGAGCAGTTCTTC	CASSIGGGQSSYNEQFF
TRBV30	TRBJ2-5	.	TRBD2	TGTGCCTGGAGTCCGCGACTAGCGGGGGGGCTAGAGACCCAGTACTTC	CAWSPRLAGGLETQYF
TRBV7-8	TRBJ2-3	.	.	TGTGCCAGCAGCTTAGCTGAGGGATCTAGCACAGATACGCAGTATTTT	CASSLAEGSSTDTQYF
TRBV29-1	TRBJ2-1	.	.	TGCAGCGGGACAAGTTTGACCTACAATGAGCAGTTCTTC	CSGTSLTYNEQFF
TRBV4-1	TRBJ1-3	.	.	TGCGCCAGCAGCCAACCCTTGGAGAGCTCTGGAAACACCATATATTTT	CASSQPLESSGNTIYF
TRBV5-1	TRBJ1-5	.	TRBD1	TGCGCCAGCAGCTTGGGACAGGGTGAGTGGCCCCAGCATTTT	CASSLGQGEWPQHF